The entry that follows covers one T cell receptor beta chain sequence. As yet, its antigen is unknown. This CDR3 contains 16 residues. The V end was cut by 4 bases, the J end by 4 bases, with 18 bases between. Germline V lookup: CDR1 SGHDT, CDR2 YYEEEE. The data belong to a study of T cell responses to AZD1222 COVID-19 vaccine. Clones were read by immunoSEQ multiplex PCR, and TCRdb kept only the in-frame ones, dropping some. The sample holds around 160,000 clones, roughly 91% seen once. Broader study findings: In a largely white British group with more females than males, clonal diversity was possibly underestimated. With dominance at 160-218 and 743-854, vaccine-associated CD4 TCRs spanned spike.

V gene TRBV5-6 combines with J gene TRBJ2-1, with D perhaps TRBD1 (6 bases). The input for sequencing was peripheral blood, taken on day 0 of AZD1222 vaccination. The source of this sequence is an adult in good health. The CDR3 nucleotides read TGTGCCAGCAGCCTGGACCAGGGGAGACTTTACAATGAGCAGTTCTTC. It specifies CASSLDQGRLYNEQFF.